Following are 27 T cell receptor beta chains from one sample sequenced in a study of blood T cell repertoires in COVID-19. Sequenced by immunoSEQ multiplex PCR; TCRdb stores in-frame clones only, minus some. This repertoire shows more than 40,000 clones, 84% found once; its top ten account for around 4.5%. Sequencing was done on a sample of peripheral blood. Receptor source: a man in his fifties or sixties with active COVID-19.

The chain recombines TRBV19 with TRBJ1-6; no firm D call. This CDR3 comprises 15 residues. Trimming left V 7 bases short and J 4 bases short, with 14 bases between. The germline gives CDR1 LNHDA, CDR2 SQIVND (reference sequence). CDR3 nucleotide sequence: TGTGCCAGTAAGAAGGAGAGCTTATATAATTCACCCCTCCACTTT. Residues: CASKKESLYNSPLHF.

The chain has TRBV19 and TRBJ1-1; TRBD1 matches at 7 bases. V shed 4 bases and J 0 bases; nucleotides not matched to a gene: 5. The CDR3 runs 15 residues. Per the germline V gene, CDR1 is LNHDA and CDR2 is SQIVND (reference sequence). CDR3 amino acids: CASSTQQGMNTEAFF. CDR3 nucleotide sequence: TGTGCCAGTAGTACACAACAGGGGATGAACACTGAAGCTTTCTTT.

In this sample, this clone turned up a few times. This chain joins TRBV7-6 and TRBJ2-2, with TRBD1 matching over 8 bases. Germline CDR1 reads SGHVS; CDR2 reads FNYEAQ. The junction had 6 bases not matched to a gene; V was cut back by 5 bases and J by 4 bases. This CDR3 comprises 15 residues. The CDR3 is CASSGQGFSTGELFF. The CDR3 DNA is TGTGCCAGCAGCGGACAGGGTTTTAGCACCGGGGAGCTGTTTTTT.

The chain is built from TRBV6-1 and TRBJ1-5; the D gene is possibly TRBD1 (5 bases). The germline V gene encodes CDR1 MNHNS and CDR2 SASEGT. The V gene lost 2 bases and the J gene lost 3 bases, with 14 bases spanning the gap. The CDR3 sequence is 16 residues long. CDR3: CASSERWAGNNQPQHF. The CDR3 region has the DNA TGTGCCAGCAGTGAACGTTGGGCAGGGAACAATCAGCCCCAGCATTTT.

The V gene is TRBV2, the J gene TRBJ1-4, with D uncertain. Per the germline V gene, CDR1 is SNHLY and CDR2 is FYNNEI. This CDR3 spans 11 amino acids. Trimming removed 5 bases from V and 5 bases from J, with 3 bases in between. CDR3 region: CASSLNEKLFF. The CDR3, as DNA: TGTGCCAGCAGTCTCAATGAAAAACTGTTTTTT.

The V gene is TRBV2, the J gene TRBJ2-1, with 8 bases lining up with TRBD2. The CDR3 is made up of 15 amino acids. V was pared by 2 bases and J by 10 bases, with 10 bases of the junction left unmatched. The germline CDR1 and CDR2 sequences are SNHLY and FYNNEI. This CDR3 is CASSERTSLAREQFF. In DNA form, the CDR3 reads TGTGCCAGCAGTGAAAGGACTAGCTTAGCAAGGGAGCAGTTCTTC.

This chain links TRBV27 with TRBJ1-6; tentatively, D is TRBD1 (5 bases). This CDR3 is built from 13 residues. V was pared by 4 bases and J by 7 bases, with 8 bases between. CDR1 MNHEY and CDR2 SMNVEV come from the germline V gene (reference sequence). CDR3: CASSSTENSPLHF. In DNA, the CDR3 is TGTGCCAGCAGTTCGACAGAAAATTCACCCCTCCACTTT.

This sequence joins TRBV27 and TRBJ2-1; no definite D call. Germline lookup yields CDR1 MNHEY and CDR2 SMNVEV (reference sequence). The V gene lost 5 bases and the J gene lost 4 bases, with 15 bases spanning the gap. This CDR3 has 15 residues. The CDR3 reads CASSPYSTVYNEQFF. Here the CDR3 DNA reads TGTGCCAGCAGTCCCTACTCTACGGTTTACAATGAGCAGTTCTTC.

J is TRBJ2-7 and V is TRBV3-1 (or the pseudogene TRBV3-2), with 7 bases aligning to TRBD1. The CDR3 extends over 16 amino acids. Per germline, CDR1 LGHDT and CDR2 YNNKEL (reference sequence). The junction had 13 bases not matched to a gene; V was cut back by 4 bases and J by 4 bases. CDR3 in DNA: TGTGCCAGCAGCCCCACAGGGGCCGAGTTCTATTACGAGCAGTACTTC. Encoded protein: CASSPTGAEFYYEQYF.

The chain has TRBV6-5 and TRBJ2-1; no reliable D call. There are 15 residues in the CDR3. The V gene's germline CDR1 is MNHEY and CDR2 SVGAGI. Trimming stripped 0 bases from V and 10 bases from J, with 16 bases between. The CDR3 here is CASSYSDGSSGEQFF. Here the CDR3 DNA reads TGTGCCAGCAGTTACTCAGACGGGTCCTCTGGAGAGCAGTTCTTC.

The chain is built from TRBV6-2 or TRBV6-3 and TRBJ2-3; 11 positions match TRBD1. This CDR3 contains 15 residues. Germline CDR1 and CDR2: MNHEY and SVGEGT. V dropped 5 bases and J dropped 3; count of bases not matched to a gene: 4. CDR3 bases: TGTGCCAGCAGTCACGGGACAGGGGGGACAGATACGCAGTATTTT. This translates into CASSHGTGGTDTQYF.

This rearrangement joins TRBV19 to TRBJ2-3; 11 bases line up with TRBD2. Per the germline V gene, CDR1 is LNHDA and CDR2 is SQIVND (reference sequence). CDR3 length equals 15 residues. The V gene end was trimmed by 6 bases and the J gene end by 2 bases; junction bases not matched to a gene: 4. CDR3 coding DNA: TGTGCCAGTAGCAGTAGCGGGGGGGTCACAGATACGCAGTATTTT. It specifies CASSSSGGVTDTQYF. The full variable domain, in which reference TRBV19 and TRBJ2-3 provide the parts outside the CDR3, is DGGITQSPKYLFRKEGQNVTLSCEQNLNHDAMYWYRQDPGQGLRLIYYSQIVNDFQKGDIAEGYSVSREKKESFPLTVTSAQKNPTAFYLCASSSSGGVTDTQYFGPGTRLTVL.

J is TRBJ2-1 and V is TRBV12-3 or TRBV12-4, with D maybe TRBD2 (6 bases). The CDR3 loop spans 12 amino acids. V dropped 5 bases and J dropped 9 bases, with 11 bases sitting between them. CDR3: CASSTSTGEQFF. The CDR3 nucleotides read TGTGCCAGCAGTACTAGCACAGGTGAGCAGTTCTTC.

The rearrangement uses TRBV6-5 and TRBJ2-7; TRBD1 agrees at 8 bases. The CDR3 is 15 residues long. Germline trimming cut 1 base from V and 2 bases from J; bases unmatched to any gene: 4. Germline lookup yields CDR1 MNHEY and CDR2 SVGAGI. The CDR3 region has the DNA TGTGCCAGCAGTTACTTCGAGACAGGGGCCTACGAGCAGTACTTC. This translates into CASSYFETGAYEQYF.

This chain links TRBV11-2 with TRBJ2-7, with 11 bases aligning to TRBD2. The CDR3 contains 15 residues. Losses at the gene ends were 2 bases for V and 3 bases for J; bases not matched to a gene: 3. Germline CDR1 reads SGHAT; CDR2 reads FQNNGV. CDR3 coding DNA: TGTGCCAGCAGCTTAACTAGCGGGAGCTTCTACGAGCAGTACTTC. Protein sequence: CASSLTSGSFYEQYF.

Judged by abundance, this clone is medium-sized. The gene calls are TRBV7-9 and TRBJ2-5; the D gene is possibly TRBD2 (6 bases). Per germline, CDR1 SEHNR and CDR2 FQNEAQ (reference sequence). There are 16 residues in the CDR3. V shed 4 bases and J shed 2 bases, with 17 bases lying between them. The CDR3 DNA reads as TGTGCCAGCAGCTCTCAGACGGGGGATACTCAAGAGACCCAGTACTTC. Encoded protein: CASSSQTGDTQETQYF. The whole variable domain, filled in from reference TRBV7-9 and TRBJ2-5, reads DTGVSQNPRHKITKRGQNVTFRCDPISEHNRLYWYRQTLGQGPEFLTYFQNEAQLEKSRLLSDRFSAERPKGSFSTLEIQRTEQGDSAMYLCASSSQTGDTQETQYFGPGTRLLVL.

This chain links TRBV5-1 with TRBJ1-2, with a possible D match to TRBD1 (5 bases). V lost 0 bases and J lost 2, with 8 bases in between. In germline, CDR1 is SGHRS, CDR2 YFSETQ. CDR3 length: 14 residues. The CDR3 DNA sequence: TGCGCCAGCAGCTTGGTAAACAGGAACTATGGCTACACCTTC. Translated, it gives CASSLVNRNYGYTF.

This rearrangement joins TRBV7-9 to TRBJ1-1, with D possibly being TRBD1 (6 bases). CDR3 length equals 13 residues. V lost 2 bases to trimming and J lost 5 bases, with 9 bases between them. Per germline, CDR1 SEHNR and CDR2 FQNEAQ (reference sequence). The CDR3 region has the DNA TGTGCCAGCAGCTTAAATACAGGGACTGAAGCTTTCTTT. Protein sequence: CASSLNTGTEAFF.

This chain joins TRBV3-1 (or the pseudogene TRBV3-2) and TRBJ2-7; 8 bases align to TRBD1. CDR1 LGHDT and CDR2 YNNKEL come from the germline V gene (reference sequence). This CDR3 comprises 13 residues. V shed 1 base, J shed 9 bases, and the junction held 5 bases outside the gene matches. DNA of the CDR3: TGTGCCAGCAGCCAAGCTACAGGGGGGCGGCAGTACTTC. Translation: CASSQATGGRQYF.

CDR3 protein: CASSPGGGRYNSPLHF. In DNA form, the CDR3 reads TGTGCCAGTAGTCCCGGGGGGGGCCGTTATAATTCACCCCTCCACTTT. V gene TRBV19 combines with J gene TRBJ1-6; tentatively, D is TRBD1 (6 bases). Germline V CDR1 and CDR2: LNHDA, SQIVND (reference sequence). The CDR3 has 16 residues. The V end lost 5 bases, the J end lost 4 bases, and 15 bases lay between the germline ends. Variable domain in full (rest from reference TRBV19 and TRBJ1-6): DGGITQSPKYLFRKEGQNVTLSCEQNLNHDAMYWYRQDPGQGLRLIYYSQIVNDFQKGDIAEGYSVSREKKESFPLTVTSAQKNPTAFYLCASSPGGGRYNSPLHFGNGTRLTVT.

This chain uses TRBV13 with TRBJ2-5, with 7 bases matching TRBD2. The CDR3 is made up of 16 amino acids. Unmatched junction bases numbered 7, after V lost 1 base and J lost 2 bases. Germline CDR1 and CDR2: PRHDT and FYEKMQ (reference sequence). CDR3 DNA sequence: TGTGCCAGCAGCTTAGTAGGGACTACCTCACAAGAGACCCAGTACTTC. It encodes CASSLVGTTSQETQYF.

This chain joins TRBV7-9 and TRBJ2-5, with 9 bases fitting TRBD2. The CDR3 totals 15 residues. V dropped 2 bases and J dropped 9; count of bases not matched to a gene: 10. Germline CDR1 reads SEHNR; CDR2 reads FQNEAQ (reference sequence). CDR3 bases: TGTGCCAGCAGCTTAACCAGCGGGGGGTCCGTATCCCAGTACTTC. Its translation: CASSLTSGGSVSQYF.

The genes are TRBV10-1 and TRBJ2-7; 9 nucleotides match TRBD1. Germline-derived CDR1 and CDR2 are WNHNN and SYGVQD (reference sequence). V was clipped by 3 bases and J by 3 bases; unmatched bases: 6. The CDR3 covers 15 residues. The CDR3 region is CASSEIGTGIYEQYF. CDR3 DNA sequence: TGCGCCAGCAGTGAAATCGGGACAGGGATCTACGAGCAGTACTTC.

The chain is built from TRBV5-1 and TRBJ2-6, with TRBD1 identical over 9 bases. Germline CDR1 reads SGHRS; CDR2 reads YFSETQ. Trimming cost V 4 bases and J 2 bases; bases outside gene matches: 4. The CDR3 loop spans 16 amino acids. The CDR3 sequence is CASSPQGAPGANVLTF. The CDR3 DNA is TGCGCCAGCAGCCCACAGGGGGCGCCTGGGGCCAACGTCCTGACTTTC.

This clone has a single count. The V call is TRBV5-1, the J call TRBJ2-3; 7 bases line up with TRBD1. The CDR3 consists of 15 residues. Germline V gene data show CDR1 as SGHRS and CDR2 as YFSETQ. After removal of 4 bases from V and 6 bases from J, the junction contained 11 bases not matched to a gene. In nucleotides, the CDR3 is TGCGCCAGCAGCCTGGGACAGACCTTGAAGGATACGCAGTATTTT. Translating gives CASSLGQTLKDTQYF. Variable domain in full (rest from reference TRBV5-1 and TRBJ2-3): KAGVTQTPRYLIKTRGQQVTLSCSPISGHRSVSWYQQTPGQGLQFLFEYFSETQRNKGNFPGRFSGRQFSNSRSEMNVSTLELGDSALYLCASSLGQTLKDTQYFGPGTRLTVL.

The V gene is TRBV19, the J gene TRBJ1-6; D is perhaps TRBD1 (6 bases). The length of the CDR3 is 14 residues. V gave up 6 bases and J gave up 7 bases, with 13 bases separating them. Germline CDR1 is LNHDA and CDR2 is SQIVND (reference sequence). The CDR3 DNA sequence: TGTGCCAGTAGGACCGACAGGAAGAATTCACCCCTCCACTTT. This codes for CASRTDRKNSPLHF.

CDR3 coding DNA: TGTGCCAGCAGTTTATCTACAGGGTCGCGCGGAGCTTTCTTT. As protein: CASSLSTGSRGAFF. The chain has TRBV28 and TRBJ1-1, with a weak D call TRBD1 (6 bases). Germline lookup yields CDR1 MDHEN and CDR2 SYDVKM. The ends were cut back, 1 base at V and 10 bases at J, with 16 bases in the middle. This CDR3 spans 14 amino acids.